This T cell receptor beta chain is from a study of T cells in women clearing cervical HPV infection. Study at large: Case blood was drawn a median about 160 days after lesion detection.

With respect to this clone: The DNA ends 3 residues before the CDR3 does, and the rest of the CDR3 is filled in from the germline J gene.

Genomic DNA, averaging roughly 1,200 ng per sample, yielded TCR beta CDR3 via immunoSEQ. Some clones are missing from TCRdb's copy, which holds only in-frame ones; the method was immunoSEQ multiplex PCR. This sample contains approximately 31,000 clones. Germline V gene lookup returns CDR1 SQVTM and CDR2 ANQGSEA. The junction had 10 bases not matched to a gene; V was cut back by 7 bases and J by 2 bases. The length of the CDR3 is 14 residues. The source of this sequence is a woman aged 18 to 75 with a cervical HPV16 infection that either progressed to CIN3+ or cleared (not recorded which). The J gene is TRBJ2-5, the V gene TRBV29-1, with 7 bases fitting TRBD1. Sequencing was done on a sample of blood buffy coat. This CDR3 is CSADDRERQETQYF. The covered CDR3 bases are TGCAGCGCCGACGACAGGGAAAGACAAGAGACC.